This record looks at one T cell receptor (beta chain) sequence and its context. The antigen remains undetermined. The junction does not match germline at one end; this may be a read error. The data were obtained in a study of CD8+CD57+ T cells in acquired aplastic anemia. Study in general: On average, sorted CD4+ and CD8+ cells gave 3.2 ug of DNA. Study results and limitations: Sharing between patients and controls was observed for around 30 CD8+ CDR3 sequences.

The TCR beta profiling, which covered VDJ combination and CDR3 sequence, was carried out using genomic DNA as the template. TCRdb processed the reads anew with MiXCR; each CDR3 protein has one entry. The repertoire has 65,000 or so distinct CDR3 sequences, over 45% of them found once; the top ten carry under 2.5%. The TCR originated in a human donor in good health, serving as a control. The sequenced sample was sorted CD4+, CD8+, or CD8+CD57+ T cells (not recorded which) from PBMCs.

The CDR3: CASSVASGYGYTF. In DNA form, the CDR3 reads TGTGCCAGCAGCGTAGCTTCTGGCTATGGCTACACCTTC. The gene calls are TRBV7-9 and TRBJ1-2; D is undetermined. Germline values: CDR1 SEHNR, CDR2 FQNEAQ (reference sequence). CDR3 length equals 13 residues.